The 21 T cell receptor beta chains reported below all come from one sample, sequenced in a study of blood T cell repertoires in COVID-19. The method was immunoSEQ multiplex PCR; TCRdb's version includes in-frame clones alone and lacks a portion of them. The sample records fewer than 90,000 clones, approximately 84% being singletons. Sequenced: peripheral blood. The source of these receptors is a man in his 70s with acute or convalescent COVID-19.

This rearrangement joins TRBV7-2 to TRBJ1-1; D is undetermined. This CDR3 has 15 amino acids. The V end was cut by 0 bases, the J end by 0 bases, with 8 bases between. In germline, CDR1 is SGHTA, CDR2 FQGNSA. This chain's CDR3 is CASSLAGRLNTEAFF. The CDR3 DNA is TGTGCCAGCAGCTTAGCCGGGAGACTGAACACTGAAGCTTTCTTT. Based on the CDR3 plus reference TRBV7-2 and TRBJ1-1, the full variable domain is GAGVSQSPSNKVTEKGKDVELRCDPISGHTALYWYRQSLGQGLEFLIYFQGNSAPDKSGLPSDRFSAERTGGSVSTLTIQRTQQEDSAVYLCASSLAGRLNTEAFFGQGTRLTVV.

The CDR3 DNA follows: TGCGCCAGTGCCCCGGGACAGCGATCGAACACTGAAGCTTTCTTT. This codes for CASAPGQRSNTEAFF. The genes are TRBV10-2 and TRBJ1-1, with 7 bases lining up with TRBD1. CDR3 length: 15 residues. Germline assignment: CDR1 WSHSY and CDR2 SAAADI. The V and J ends lost 9 bases and 1 base, in that order; junction bases with no gene match: 11.

The chain links TRBV5-1 to TRBJ1-3; D perhaps matches TRBD1 (6 bases). The ends were cut back, 3 bases at V and 4 bases at J, with 14 bases in the middle. Per the germline V gene, CDR1 is SGHRS and CDR2 is YFSETQ. The CDR3 totals 15 residues. In DNA, the CDR3 is TGCGCCAGCAGCTCGACAGGACGGGAAGGAAACACCATATATTTT. This translates into CASSSTGREGNTIYF.

This clone was seen more than once but under ten times. This sample also contains other DNA sequences that code for the same CDR3. The chain employs TRBV7-9 and TRBJ1-5; 8 nucleotides agree with TRBD1. With V trimmed by 5 bases and J by 1 base, 1 base remained unmatched. This CDR3 is built from 14 residues. Germline V gives CDR1 SEHNR, CDR2 FQNEAQ (reference sequence). The CDR3 DNA reads TGTGCCAGCAGCCCAGGGGGCAGCAATCAGCCCCAGCATTTT. Translating it yields CASSPGGSNQPQHF.

The rearrangement links TRBV13 to TRBJ2-3; D possibly corresponds to TRBD2 (6 bases). Germline-derived CDR1 and CDR2 are PRHDT and FYEKMQ (reference sequence). Trimming left V 5 bases short and J 3 bases short, with 15 bases between. The CDR3 has 15 amino acids. For the CDR3, the DNA is TGTGCCAGCAGCCGGCGGGGCGGAGGGACAGATACGCAGTATTTT. This translates into CASSRRGGGTDTQYF.

V usage is TRBV15 and J usage is TRBJ1-2, with TRBD1 matching 8 bases. CDR1 and CDR2 from the germline V gene are LNHNV and YYDKDF (reference sequence). This CDR3 has 14 amino acids. J lost 4 bases, V lost 5 bases, and 6 bases had no gene match. Here the CDR3 DNA reads TGTGCCACCAGCGCCCCGGACAGGGTCTATGGCTACACCTTC. This codes for CATSAPDRVYGYTF.

The chain combines TRBV5-5 with TRBJ1-5; 8 bases align to TRBD1. This CDR3 has 15 amino acids. Germline CDR1 SGHKS, CDR2 YYEKEE (reference sequence). Unmatched junction bases numbered 7, after V lost 4 bases and J lost 4 bases. For the CDR3, the DNA is TGTGCCAGCAGCCCGGCGGGACAGGCGAATCAGCCCCAGCATTTT. Its translation is CASSPAGQANQPQHF.

V is TRBV3-1 (or the pseudogene TRBV3-2) and J is TRBJ1-2; D gene uncertain. Germline CDR1 is LGHDT and CDR2 is YNNKEL (reference sequence). V dropped 3 bases and J dropped 3 bases, with 8 bases sitting between them. The CDR3 is 13 residues long. In DNA form, the CDR3 reads TGTGCCAGCAGCCATAGGGAGGACTATGGCTACACCTTC. This translates into CASSHREDYGYTF.

This clone was counted between two and nine times. The rearrangement uses TRBV12-3 or TRBV12-4 and TRBJ1-1, with a possible D match to TRBD1 (6 bases). CDR3 size: 13 residues. Between the trimmed V and J ends, which lost 6 bases and 8 bases, there was a span of 16 bases. The CDR3 coding sequence is TGTGCCAGCAGAAGGGACAACTCCGCCGAAGCTTTCTTT. It codes for CASRRDNSAEAFF.

The CDR3 DNA reads as TGTGCCACCAGCGAGCCAGGGGTCAATCAGCCCCAGCATTTT. Protein: CATSEPGVNQPQHF. V gene TRBV24-1 combines with J gene TRBJ1-5; tentatively, D is TRBD1 (6 bases). CDR1 and CDR2 from the germline V gene are KGHDR and SFDVKD. CDR3 length: 14 residues. Trimming shortened V by 7 bases and J by 3 bases, and 12 bases separated the two germline ends.

The genes are TRBV7-2 and TRBJ1-6; possibly TRBD1 for D (6 bases). This CDR3 spans 14 amino acids. Trimming took 2 bases from V and 6 from J, leaving 8 bases between them. The germline gives CDR1 SGHTA, CDR2 FQGNSA. The CDR3 loop is CASSLRQVNSPLHF. The CDR3, as DNA: TGTGCCAGCAGCTTACGACAGGTTAATTCACCCCTCCACTTT.

This rearrangement joins TRBV7-2 to TRBJ1-4, with 10 bases lining up with TRBD1. This CDR3 comprises 14 residues. Per the germline V gene, CDR1 is SGHTA and CDR2 is FQGNSA. The junction had 3 bases not matched to a gene; V was cut back by 5 bases and J by 6 bases. The CDR3 sequence: CASSTGTGDEKLFF. The CDR3 coding sequence is TGTGCCAGCAGCACCGGGACAGGGGATGAAAAACTGTTTTTT.

V gene TRBV3-1 (or the pseudogene TRBV3-2) combines with J gene TRBJ1-1, with TRBD1 matching over 7 bases. The V and J ends lost 2 bases and 7 bases, in that order; junction bases with no gene match: 1. The CDR3 has 12 amino acids. Germline CDR1 and CDR2: LGHDT and YNNKEL (reference sequence). Here the CDR3 reads CASSQRGLEAFF. CDR3 in DNA: TGTGCCAGCAGCCAAAGGGGGCTTGAAGCTTTCTTT.

The chain couples TRBV5-4 to TRBJ1-3; TRBD1 might be the D (5 bases). Germline assignment: CDR1 SGHNT and CDR2 YYREEE (reference sequence). This CDR3 comprises 16 residues. The V end lost 5 bases, the J end lost 4 bases, and 19 bases lay between the germline ends. The CDR3 spells CASSPSARVAGNTIYF. For the CDR3, the DNA is TGTGCCAGCAGTCCCTCCGCCAGGGTAGCAGGAAACACCATATATTTT. The full variable domain, its missing parts supplied by reference TRBV5-4 and TRBJ1-3, is ETGVTQSPTHLIKTRGQQVTLRCSSQSGHNTVSWYQQALGQGPQFIFQYYREEENGRGNFPPRFSGLQFPNYSSELNVNALELDDSALYLCASSPSARVAGNTIYFGEGSWLTVV.

The V call is TRBV7-3, the J call TRBJ1-1; no reliable D call. Germline CDR1 reads SGHTA; CDR2 reads FQGTGA. The CDR3 loop spans 18 amino acids. With 5 bases removed from V and 2 bases from J, the gap between germline ends came to 24 bases. The DNA for the CDR3 is TGTGCCAGCAGCCCCGCAGGCCCGGGGAGCGGAGGTAACACTGAAGCTTTCTTT. Translating it yields CASSPAGPGSGGNTEAFF.

The chain recombines TRBV19 with TRBJ1-1; perhaps TRBD1 as D (5 bases). V was shortened by 5 bases and J by 4 bases, with 14 bases between the two germline ends. Germline lookup yields CDR1 LNHDA and CDR2 SQIVND (reference sequence). This CDR3 contains 14 residues. The CDR3 reads CASSPGSVRTEAFF. The CDR3 DNA follows: TGTGCCAGTAGTCCAGGGTCAGTACGCACTGAAGCTTTCTTT.

CDR3 nucleotides: TGTGCCAGCAAGACAGGCGTCGAGCAGTACTTC. Its translation: CASKTGVEQYF. The chain employs TRBV6-5 and TRBJ2-7; possibly TRBD1 for D (6 bases). Germline loops: CDR1 MNHEY, CDR2 SVGAGI. The CDR3 runs to 11 residues. Trimming stripped 7 bases from V and 6 bases from J, with 10 bases between.

The rearrangement uses TRBV5-1 and TRBJ2-1; 15 bases are shared with TRBD2. Germline V gene data show CDR1 as SGHRS and CDR2 as YFSETQ. Trimming cost V 7 bases and J 8 bases; bases outside gene matches: 10. The CDR3 is 16 amino acids. The CDR3 here is CASRGLAGGVGDEQFF. For the CDR3, the DNA is TGCGCCAGCCGGGGACTAGCGGGAGGAGTGGGCGATGAGCAGTTCTTC.

This clone has only one observation. The chain has TRBV5-1 and TRBJ2-7; 7 bases map to TRBD2. The CDR3 is 13 amino acids. Unmatched junction bases numbered 3, after V lost 3 bases and J lost 3 bases. Germline CDR1 SGHRS, CDR2 YFSETQ. CDR3 sequence: CASSWSGDYEQYF. The DNA of the CDR3 is TGCGCCAGCAGCTGGAGCGGGGACTACGAGCAGTACTTC.

The chain joins TRBV5-1 to TRBJ2-7; 10 bases map to TRBD1. CDR3 length: 15 amino acids. Germline values: CDR1 SGHRS, CDR2 YFSETQ. Trimming cost V 4 bases and J 4 bases; bases outside gene matches: 8. CDR3 amino acids: CASSPPGTGAYEQYF. The CDR3 coding sequence is TGCGCCAGCAGCCCACCCGGGACAGGGGCATACGAGCAGTACTTC.

The chain links TRBV19 to TRBJ1-6; 8 nucleotides align to TRBD1. Germline values: CDR1 LNHDA, CDR2 SQIVND (reference sequence). V gave up 5 bases and J gave up 9 bases; unmatched junction bases: 3. CDR3 length equals 13 residues. CDR3 in amino acids: CASSSGGSSPLHF. The CDR3 bases are TGTGCCAGTAGTTCAGGGGGCAGTTCACCCCTCCACTTT.